A selection of T cell receptor beta chains follows, all from one sample in a study of blood T cell repertoires in COVID-19. The data were produced by immunoSEQ multiplex PCR, yet TCRdb's version contains in-frame clones alone and is incomplete. The sample gives about 400,000 clones, around 86% of which show up once; about 3% is in the top ten. The sample taken for sequencing was peripheral blood. These receptors were obtained from a human donor in a cohort sampled during active COVID-19. CDR3s include the opening cysteine and the closing phenylalanine or tryptophan. A D gene is named only where the DNA matches it firmly. Where a row states a size, it is once, few, many or the class of an expanded clone; other rows omit it.

j_call d_call v_call clone_size cdr3_aa cdr3_nt
TRBJ2-7 TRBD1 TRBV25-1 - CASSDPAGTGTYEQYF TGTGCCAGCAGTGACCCCGCCGGGACAGGAACCTACGAGCAGTACTTC
TRBJ2-1 TRBD2 TRBV6-5 - CASRIAGVLSNEQFF TGTGCCAGCAGAATAGCGGGGGTGCTCTCCAATGAGCAGTTCTTC
TRBJ1-3 TRBD1 TRBV7-8 - CASSLEDRGRSGNTIYF TGTGCCAGCAGCTTAGAGGACAGGGGGAGGTCTGGAAACACCATATATTTT
TRBJ1-4 - TRBV28 - CASRRSRGTNEKLFF TGTGCCAGCAGACGGTCCCGAGGGACTAATGAAAAACTGTTTTTT
TRBJ2-3 TRBD2 TRBV3-1/TRBV3-2 - CASALAGGPDTQYF TGTGCCAGCGCCCTAGCGGGAGGGCCCGATACGCAGTATTTT
TRBJ1-1 TRBD1 TRBV25-1 - CASSERGRGQGNTEAFF TGTGCCAGCAGTGAAAGGGGTCGGGGACAGGGGAACACTGAAGCTTTCTTT
TRBJ1-2 - TRBV9 once CASSVAAGTNYGYTF TGTGCCAGCAGCGTAGCAGCAGGGACAAACTATGGCTACACCTTC
TRBJ1-2 TRBD1 TRBV19 - CATLGQGYGYTF TGTGCCACCTTGGGACAGGGGTATGGCTACACCTTC
TRBJ1-1 TRBD1 TRBV5-1 - CASSPGQAYTEAFF TGCGCCAGCAGCCCGGGACAGGCCTACACTGAAGCTTTCTTT
TRBJ2-5 - TRBV4-1 - CASSQDRGGQKTQYF TGCGCCAGCAGCCAAGATCGCGGGGGCCAGAAGACCCAGTACTTC
TRBJ1-5 - TRBV11-1 - CASSQTGINQPQHF TGTGCCAGCAGCCAAACAGGGATCAATCAGCCCCAGCATTTT
TRBJ2-2 TRBD2 TRBV2 once CASSRTSGAPGSGELFF TGTGCCAGCAGTCGGACTAGCGGGGCCCCGGGTTCCGGGGAGCTGTTTTTT
TRBJ2-7 TRBD1 TRBV5-1 - CASSVDRGQGYEQYF TGCGCCAGCAGCGTGGACAGGGGGCAAGGGTACGAGCAGTACTTC
TRBJ2-6 - TRBV6-1 few CASSELPSGANVLTF TGTGCCAGCAGTGAACTTCCCTCTGGGGCCAACGTCCTGACTTTC
TRBJ2-3 - TRBV2 - CASSEPSSTDTQYF TGTGCCAGCAGCGAGCCCTCTAGCACAGATACGCAGTATTTT
TRBJ2-1 TRBD2 TRBV25-1 - CASSVSGPSSYNEQFF TGTGCCAGCAGTGTTAGCGGGCCGAGCTCCTACAATGAGCAGTTCTTC
TRBJ1-5 - TRBV30 - CAWRKADSGQPQHF TGTGCCTGGAGGAAGGCGGACAGTGGGCAGCCCCAGCATTTT
TRBJ1-4 - TRBV9 - CASSVGAMGREKLFF TGTGCCAGCAGCGTTGGGGCAATGGGTAGGGAAAAACTGTTTTTT
TRBJ2-3 - TRBV11-2 - CASSLTSKSGWPDTQYF TGTGCCAGCAGCTTAACTTCCAAGAGCGGGTGGCCAGATACGCAGTATTTT
TRBJ1-6 - TRBV10-3 - CAIGVQHNSPLHF TGTGCCATCGGTGTACAGCATAATTCACCCCTCCACTTT
TRBJ1-2 TRBD1 TRBV7-9 - CASSLDSTGGYTF TGTGCCAGCAGCTTAGATTCGACAGGGGGCTACACCTTC
TRBJ2-7 - TRBV3-1/TRBV3-2 - CASSQGRGPYEQYF TGTGCCAGCAGCCAAGGGCGGGGGCCCTACGAGCAGTACTTC
TRBJ2-2 TRBD1 TRBV29-1 - CSVEDSGTGEAGELFF TGCAGCGTTGAAGACTCCGGGACAGGGGAAGCCGGGGAGCTGTTTTTT
TRBJ2-2 - TRBV2 - CASIRQGGPGELFF TGTGCCAGCATTAGACAGGGAGGCCCCGGGGAGCTGTTTTTT
TRBJ1-5 - TRBV24-1 - CATARSSNQPQHF TGTGCCACCGCACGGAGTAGCAATCAGCCCCAGCATTTT